Sequencing of this T cell receptor (beta chain) was carried out in a study of blood T cells in healthy people across ages. Study findings and constraints: With age, beta diversity per million T cells declined roughly linearly, significantly by 40 to 50.

A second PCR of 7 to 11 cycles used a sample-barcoded 5' primer and a J-beta primer mix. TCRdb re-called the 5' RACE reads through MiXCR, storing one row per CDR3 protein. This table has about 680,000 distinct CDR3 sequences, around half appearing once. Comment on this clonotype: Its antigen is not identified.

V shed 2 bases, J shed 7 bases, and the junction held 6 bases outside the gene matches. The CDR3 loop spans 13 amino acids. CDR1 is SGHRS and CDR2 is YFSETQ in the germline V gene. The TCR sequence derives from a woman in her fifties or sixties in good health. The sequenced sample consisted of blood. The chain recombines TRBV5-1 with TRBJ2-7; TRBD1 matches at 7 bases. The CDR3 reads CASSLDRAQEQYF. CDR3 coding DNA: TGCGCCAGCAGCTTAGACAGGGCTCAGGAGCAGTACTTC.